This TCR beta chain was retrieved from a study of identical twins. The length of the CDR3 is 14 residues. The germline gives CDR1 DFQATT, CDR2 SNEGSKA (reference sequence). V lost 6 bases and J 3 bases, leaving 18 bases between the germline ends. Ten or more counts support this clonotype. TCRdb ran MiXCR on the 5' RACE reads and lists one entry per CDR3 protein. The sample shows fewer than 650,000 distinct CDR3 sequences, around 7.4% of them seen only once. These data also featured in a second study, about yellow fever vaccine responses in identical twins.

The sequenced sample consisted of PBMCs. This receptor was identified in a woman aged 18-29 years in good health. The chain has TRBV20-1 and TRBJ2-7; either TRBD1 or TRBD2 may fit D (5 bases each). As DNA, the CDR3 is TGCAGTGCCCCGGGGCGATCACGCCGCTACGAGCAGTACTTC. It codes for CSAPGRSRRYEQYF.